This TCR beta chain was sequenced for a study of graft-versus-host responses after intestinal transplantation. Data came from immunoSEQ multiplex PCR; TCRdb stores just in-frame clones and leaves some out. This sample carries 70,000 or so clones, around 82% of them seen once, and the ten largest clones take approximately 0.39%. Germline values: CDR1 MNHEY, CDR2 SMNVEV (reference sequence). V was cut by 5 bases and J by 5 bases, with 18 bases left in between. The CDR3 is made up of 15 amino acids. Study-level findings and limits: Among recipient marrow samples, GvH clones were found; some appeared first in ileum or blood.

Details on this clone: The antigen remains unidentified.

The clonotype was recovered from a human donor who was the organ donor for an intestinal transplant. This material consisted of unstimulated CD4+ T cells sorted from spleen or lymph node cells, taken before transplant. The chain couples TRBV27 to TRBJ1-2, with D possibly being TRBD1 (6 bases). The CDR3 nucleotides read TGTGCCAGCAGTCCCCATCGGGGGGCGCCATATGGCTACACCTTC. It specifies CASSPHRGAPYGYTF.